These 18 T cell receptor beta chains were sequenced from one sample in a study of response to subunit inactivated influenza vaccine (dated 2018 in TCRdb). Library preparation used RT-PCR. Reads for this sample came from an Illumina HiSeq 2500. The public reads were run again by TCRdb, first through fastp at Q25 and then through MiXCR, and only productive beta chains were kept. Rows merge per CDR3 protein into single entries with the most common DNA and genes. Within this sample are roughly 780,000 distinct CDR3 sequences, with 15% to 20% of them counted one time only. The biggest ten clones account for about a tenth of the sample. The input for sequencing was PBMCs from blood, taken around 5 days after vaccination. Receptors were obtained from a man aged 50-60 years who received an inactivated influenza vaccine. Donor details come from another sample of the same person, matched by shared clones.

This clonotype was observed at least ten times. The CDR3 reads CASSFLGTRQFF. Here the CDR3 DNA reads TGTGCCAGCAGCTTCCTCGGGACACGGCAGTTCTTC. The chain links TRBV7-2 to TRBJ2-1; TRBD1 might be the D (6 bases). CDR1 is SGHTA and CDR2 is FQGNSA in the germline V gene. This CDR3 has 12 residues. V was trimmed by 3 bases and J by 12 bases, leaving 12 bases between them.

This clonotype has a handful of counts. The chain has TRBV5-5 and TRBJ2-5; D might be TRBD2 (7 bases). V lost 0 bases, J lost 4 bases, and 16 bases lay in between. This CDR3 is built from 16 residues. Germline assignment: CDR1 SGHKS and CDR2 YYEKEE (reference sequence). The CDR3 DNA reads as TGTGCCAGCAGCTTGGCTCATTGGGGGGGGCGAGAGACCCAGTACTTC. Protein product: CASSLAHWGGRETQYF.

As to this clonotype: A clone one base away is much larger, so this may be a read error. The V gene is TRBV12-3 or TRBV12-4, the J gene TRBJ2-3, with 9 bases matching TRBD1. CDR3 length: 16 residues. V shed 8 bases, J shed 1 base, and the junction held 10 bases outside the gene matches. CDR3 sequence (DNA): TGTGCCAGCGCCCGCGTCCGGGACAGGGGCACAGATACGCAGTATTTT. This codes for CASARVRDRGTDTQYF.

The chain combines TRBV5-1 with TRBJ2-7; TRBD1 aligns across 8 bases. Unmatched junction bases numbered 4, after V lost 0 bases and J lost 5 bases. The CDR3 consists of 14 residues. Germline V gene data show CDR1 as SGHRS and CDR2 as YFSETQ. CDR3 residues: CASSLGQGIHEQYF. For the CDR3, the DNA is TGCGCCAGCAGCTTGGGACAGGGGATCCACGAGCAGTACTTC.

This clonotype was seen only a few times. The CDR3 sequence: CASSQEAGNSPLHF. In nucleotides, the CDR3 is TGCGCCAGCAGCCAGGAGGCAGGGAATTCACCCCTCCACTTT. The chain couples TRBV10-2 to TRBJ1-6; D perhaps matches TRBD1 (5 bases). The CDR3 sequence is 14 residues long. The germline V gene encodes CDR1 WSHSY and CDR2 SAAADI. Trimming cost V 6 bases and J 7 bases, with 13 bases left between them.

This sequence joins TRBV20-1 and TRBJ2-6, with D hard to call. The CDR3 consists of 13 residues. Per germline, CDR1 DFQATT and CDR2 SNEGSKA (reference sequence). V lost 5 bases to trimming and J lost 3 bases, with 8 bases between them. CDR3 in amino acids: CSAPKGGANVLTF. As DNA, the CDR3 is TGCAGTGCTCCGAAGGGTGGGGCCAACGTCCTGACTTTC.

This clonotype was seen a handful of times. The genes are TRBV20-1 and TRBJ2-7; no clear D. The germline CDR1 and CDR2 sequences are DFQATT and SNEGSKA (reference sequence). Trimming pared 3 bases from V and 1 base from J, leaving 10 bases between. The CDR3 consists of 13 residues. CDR3 nucleotide sequence: TGCAGTGCTAGCGGCCTCCTTTCCTACGAGCAGTACTTC. This gives the protein CSASGLLSYEQYF.

This clonotype was recorded a few times. The CDR3 loop is CASSASGLEANEQFF. CDR3 DNA sequence: TGTGCCAGCAGCGCCAGCGGTTTGGAAGCCAATGAGCAGTTCTTC. This sequence joins TRBV9 and TRBJ2-1; possibly TRBD2 for D (5 bases). This CDR3 is 15 amino acids long. The germline V gene has CDR1 SGDLS and CDR2 YYNGEE. V was pared by 3 bases and J by 6 bases, with 16 bases between.

This clonotype came up many times. This chain uses TRBV12-3 or TRBV12-4 with TRBJ2-1, with 8 nucleotides matching TRBD1. The V and J ends lost 3 bases and 12 bases, in that order; junction bases with no gene match: 4. The CDR3 is 12 amino acids. CDR3 nucleotides: TGTGCCAGCAGTTTTGATGACAGGGGGCAGTTCTTC. This encodes CASSFDDRGQFF.

The chain joins TRBV12-5 to TRBJ1-5; D perhaps matches TRBD1 (5 bases). Trimming cost V 6 bases and J 0 bases, with 9 bases left between them. The CDR3 runs 14 residues. The germline CDR1 and CDR2 sequences are LGHNT and FRNRAP. This chain's CDR3 is CASGGTYSNQPQHF. CDR3 in DNA: TGTGCTAGTGGCGGGACTTATAGCAATCAGCCCCAGCATTTT.

V usage is TRBV4-1 and J usage is TRBJ1-2, with a tentative D call TRBD1 (5 bases). V lost 3 bases and J 6 bases, leaving 11 bases between the germline ends. This CDR3 contains 13 residues. Germline lookup yields CDR1 MGHRA and CDR2 YSYEKL. CDR3 protein: CASSQLGGNGYTF. For the CDR3, the DNA is TGCGCCAGCAGCCAGTTGGGGGGGAATGGCTACACCTTC.

V is TRBV6-5 and J is TRBJ2-3; TRBD2 matches 8 bases. The CDR3 runs 14 residues. The V gene's germline CDR1 is MNHEY and CDR2 SVGAGI. J was trimmed by 6 bases and V by 4 bases; bases with no gene match: 6. CDR3 bases: TGTGCCAGCAGTTTAGCGGGGCGTTTGGATACGCAGTATTTT. Its protein product is CASSLAGRLDTQYF.

This clonotype was counted between two and nine times. The chain has TRBV7-2 and TRBJ2-1; 12 nucleotides line up with TRBD2. CDR3 length: 15 amino acids. The V gene end was trimmed by 1 base and the J gene end by 15 bases; junction bases not matched to a gene: 10. CDR1 is SGHTA and CDR2 is FQGNSA in the germline V gene. The CDR3 DNA follows: TGTGCCAGCAGCTTAGAACTAGCGGGAGGCCCCCATTGGTTCTTC. Encoded protein: CASSLELAGGPHWFF.

The chain is built from TRBV6-5 and TRBJ2-6, with D perhaps matching TRBD1 (6 bases). Germline V gene data show CDR1 as MNHEY and CDR2 as SVGAGI. This CDR3 has 16 amino acids. Between the trimmed V and J ends, which lost 4 bases and 2 bases, there was a span of 12 bases. In nucleotides, the CDR3 is TGTGCCAGCAGTTCTATCCCAGGGGCTGGGGCCAACGTCCTGACTTTC. It encodes CASSSIPGAGANVLTF.

Of note for this clonotype: With a much larger clone just one base away, this may be a read error. The chain uses TRBV29-1 and TRBJ2-5; D perhaps matches TRBD1 (5 bases). Per the germline V gene, CDR1 is SQVTM and CDR2 is ANQGSEA. There are 12 residues in the CDR3. Trimming left V 8 bases short and J 1 base short, with 11 bases between. The CDR3 region is CSRQLSQETQYF. DNA of the CDR3: TGCAGCAGACAGCTGAGCCAAGAGACCCAGTACTTC.

The genes are TRBV25-1 and TRBJ2-1, with D possibly being TRBD2 (5 bases). The CDR3 contains 16 residues. Germline CDR1 and CDR2: MGHDK and SYGVNS. Trimming left V 1 base short and J 8 bases short, with 18 bases between. The DNA for the CDR3 is TGTGCCAGCAGTGAATCTGAAAACGGGATCGGGGATGAGCAGTTCTTC. Protein sequence: CASSESENGIGDEQFF.

This clonotype was recorded a few times. The V gene is TRBV7-9, the J gene TRBJ2-5; weak D call: TRBD1 (7 bases). The CDR3 length is 17 residues. Trimming shortened V by 5 bases and J by 5 bases, and 24 bases separated the two germline ends. Looked up from germline, CDR1 is SEHNR and CDR2 is FQNEAQ (reference sequence). The CDR3 loop reads CASSAGQVGGRTETQYF. CDR3 coding DNA: TGTGCCAGCAGCGCCGGACAGGTGGGAGGACGGACGGAGACCCAGTACTTC.

There are a few counts of this clonotype. V and J are TRBV28 and TRBJ2-7; a possible D gene is TRBD2 (6 bases). The germline CDR1 and CDR2 sequences are MDHEN and SYDVKM. V shed 1 base and J shed 6 bases, with 10 bases lying between them. This CDR3 spans 13 amino acids. The CDR3 protein is CASSLLAVGEQYF. The CDR3 DNA is TGTGCCAGCAGTTTATTAGCGGTGGGCGAGCAGTACTTC.